The sequence of this T cell receptor beta chain was determined in a study of blood T cell repertoires in COVID-19. Whole-study context: Italy, Spain and the United States were the sources of the convalescent and acute COVID-19 samples. In each case, the material was cDNA or gDNA derived from T cells, B-cell-depleted T cells, or PBMCs.

Germline V gives CDR1 SNHLY, CDR2 FYNNEI. The CDR3 has 16 amino acids. The junction had 9 bases not matched to a gene; V was cut back by 6 bases and J by 4 bases. As originally analysed: Estimation of nucleated cell counts was performed using reference gene primer amplification. Data came from immunoSEQ multiplex PCR; TCRdb stores just in-frame clones and leaves some out. The V and J calls and clone size were taken over from that table, and D and trimming were inferred from the DNA. Here the sample spans 290,000 or so clones, 65% to 90% being singletons. The clonotype originates from a man aged 50-60 years with active or convalescent COVID-19. The chain couples TRBV2 to TRBJ1-3; TRBD1 aligns across 10 bases. Material for sequencing was peripheral blood. Written as DNA, the CDR3 is TGTGCCAGCAGGGAGAGACAGGGGGCGACCGGAAACACCATATATTTT. This sequence encodes CASRERQGATGNTIYF.